This T cell receptor (beta chain) is from a study of cytomegalovirus exposure and HLA in healthy donors. As for the study in general: Within an early data release were 80 million to 90 million unique TCRs drawn from HLA-typed donors.

Germline assignment: CDR1 SGHRS and CDR2 YFSETQ. Trimming left V 0 bases short and J 0 bases short, with 9 bases between. This CDR3 has 16 residues. Primers included in the PCR were 60 Vbeta and 13 Jbeta primers. Profiled with immunoSEQ multiplex PCR; TCRdb holds only in-frame clones, not every one. The listing contains about 96,000 clones. The sequenced material came from PBMCs. This TCR came from a woman in her 30s in good health and CMV-seronegative. The J gene is TRBJ1-4, the V gene TRBV5-1; unclear D gene. CDR3 bases: TGCGCCAGCAGCTTGGGCGGGTCTTCAACTAATGAAAAACTGTTTTTT. This gives the protein CASSLGGSSTNEKLFF.